A single sample is the source of the 31 T cell receptor beta chains below, sequenced in a study of identifying expanded T cells in peripheral blood. Data came from immunoSEQ multiplex PCR; TCRdb stores just in-frame clones and leaves some out. The repertoire holds about 90,000 clones, with 70% to 90% as singletons. The sample was blood. The receptors were sampled from a person between 18 and 75 years old in good health.

The genes are TRBV7-8 and TRBJ1-5; D perhaps matches TRBD1 (6 bases). Germline V gene sequence: CDR1 SGHVS, CDR2 FQNEAQ. The CDR3 is 16 residues long. Trimming removed 1 base at V and 9 bases at J, with 19 bases between. The CDR3 region is CASSLGGTAVGGPQHF. CDR3 in DNA: TGTGCCAGCAGCTTAGGGGGGACGGCGGTAGGGGGGCCCCAGCATTTT.

The V gene is TRBV29-1, the J gene TRBJ1-2; D ambiguous. Trimming pared 6 bases from V and 5 bases from J, leaving 13 bases between. The germline gives CDR1 SQVTM, CDR2 ANQGSEA. This CDR3 contains 12 residues. CDR3 residues: CSVSAVGYGYTF. The CDR3 DNA reads TGCAGCGTATCCGCGGTGGGTTATGGCTACACCTTC.

The rearrangement uses TRBV7-9 and TRBJ2-2; D unresolved. The CDR3 contains 12 residues. Trimming left V 1 base short and J 6 bases short, with 3 bases between. CDR1 and CDR2 (germline): SEHNR, FQNEAQ (reference sequence). In DNA form, the CDR3 reads TGTGCCAGCAGCTTAGTTCCCGGGGAGCTGTTTTTT. Residues: CASSLVPGELFF.

The chain joins TRBV30 to TRBJ2-7; D is unresolved. The V gene's germline CDR1 is GTSNPN and CDR2 SVGIG (reference sequence). Trimming left V 3 bases short and J 6 bases short, with 12 bases between. CDR3 length: 12 residues. The CDR3 here is CAWSVVGLEQYF. CDR3 nucleotides: TGTGCCTGGAGCGTGGTGGGCCTCGAGCAGTACTTC. The whole variable domain, filled in from reference TRBV30 and TRBJ2-7, reads SQTIHQWPATLVQPVGSPLSLECTVEGTSNPNLYWYRQAAGRGLQLLFYSVGIGQISSEVPQNLSASRPQDRQFILSSKKLLLSDSGFYLCAWSVVGLEQYFGPGTRLTVT.

CDR3 DNA: TGTGCCAGCTCAACTAGCGGCCACTCGGGTGGAGAGCAGTTCTTC. Encoded protein: CASSTSGHSGGEQFF. The genes are TRBV2 and TRBJ2-1, with TRBD2 matching over 8 bases. Germline V gene sequence: CDR1 SNHLY, CDR2 FYNNEI. This CDR3 spans 15 amino acids. Trimming took 8 bases from V and 10 from J; bases not matched to a gene: 16.

The chain's CDR3 is CASSQAPRSYNSPLHF. The CDR3 DNA follows: TGTGCCAGCAGCCAGGCTCCTCGCTCCTATAATTCACCCCTCCACTTT. V is TRBV14 and J is TRBJ1-6, with D unclear. The V gene lost 3 bases and the J gene lost 0 bases, with 9 bases spanning the gap. Germline values: CDR1 SGHDN, CDR2 FVKESK. The CDR3 totals 16 residues. The full variable domain, completed using reference TRBV14 and TRBJ1-6, is EAGVTQFPSHSVIEKGQTVTLRCDPISGHDNLYWYRRVMGKEIKFLLHFVKESKQDESGMPNNRFLAERTGGTYSTLKVQPAELEDSGVYFCASSQAPRSYNSPLHFGNGTRLTVT.

CDR3 sequence reads: CASSSTRFQPQHF. For the CDR3, the DNA is TGTGCCAGCAGTTCCACCAGGTTTCAGCCCCAGCATTTT. This chain links TRBV6-5 with TRBJ1-5; no clear D gene. Germline CDR1 and CDR2: MNHEY and SVGAGI. The germline V and J ends were trimmed by 4 bases and 6 bases, with 10 bases remaining between them. There are 13 residues in the CDR3.

V and J are TRBV6-6 and TRBJ2-7, with TRBD1 matching over 9 bases. This CDR3 is 13 amino acids long. V trimming: 6 bases; J trimming: 5 bases; junction bases outside the gene matches: 5. The germline V gene encodes CDR1 MNHNY and CDR2 SVGAGI (reference sequence). Written as DNA, the CDR3 is TGTGCCAGCAGCGGGGGACAGGGCCACGAGCAGTACTTC. Protein: CASSGGQGHEQYF.

The chain links TRBV7-9 to TRBJ2-3, with D unclear. The CDR3 has 14 residues. Trimming stripped 5 bases from V and 5 bases from J, with 14 bases between. Germline CDR1 SEHNR, CDR2 FQNEAQ (reference sequence). CDR3 DNA sequence: TGTGCCAGCAGCCCAACGTACGGAAAAGATACGCAGTATTTT. It yields the protein CASSPTYGKDTQYF.

This chain uses TRBV18 with TRBJ2-7, with D perhaps matching TRBD1 (5 bases). V shed 3 bases and J shed 2 bases, with 8 bases lying between them. The germline gives CDR1 KGHSH, CDR2 LQKENI. The CDR3 spans 13 residues. This chain's CDR3 is CASSPPDTYEQYF. CDR3 in DNA: TGTGCCAGCTCACCCCCGGACACCTACGAGCAGTACTTC.

This clone was detected once. The V gene is TRBV6-5, the J gene TRBJ1-1; 7 bases map to TRBD1. Germline-derived CDR1 and CDR2 are MNHEY and SVGAGI. This CDR3 comprises 15 residues. Trimming cost V 0 bases and J 0 bases; bases outside gene matches: 1. The CDR3 bases are TGTGCCAGCAGTTACTCGACAGGGTTGAACACTGAAGCTTTCTTT. Residues: CASSYSTGLNTEAFF.

The chain joins TRBV6-1 to TRBJ1-4; D unresolved. Germline CDR1 and CDR2: MNHNS and SASEGT. The CDR3 is made up of 15 amino acids. V dropped 3 bases and J dropped 6 bases, with 14 bases sitting between them. DNA for the CDR3: TGTGCCAGCAGTGAGGCCAGTTCGCCCGATGAAAAACTGTTTTTT. Translated: CASSEASSPDEKLFF.

The chain employs TRBV18 and TRBJ2-3; TRBD1 matches at 7 bases. Looked up from germline, CDR1 is KGHSH and CDR2 is LQKENI. This CDR3 has 15 residues. V gave up 1 base and J gave up 2 bases; unmatched junction bases: 3. CDR3 protein: CASSPLGQNTDTQYF. CDR3 bases: TGTGCCAGCTCACCACTGGGACAGAACACAGATACGCAGTATTTT.

This sequence joins TRBV7-2 and TRBJ2-5, with unresolved D. The CDR3 has 15 residues. V was shortened by 4 bases and J by 3 bases, with 15 bases between the two germline ends. Per germline, CDR1 SGHTA and CDR2 FQGNSA. The CDR3, as DNA: TGTGCCAGCAGCTCCTATGCTGGTTTGGAAGAGACCCAGTACTTC. Residues: CASSSYAGLEETQYF.

The rearrangement joins TRBV6-6 to TRBJ1-1; 9 bases align to TRBD1. The ends lost 7 bases at V and 6 bases at J; junction bases unmatched: 9. Germline V gives CDR1 MNHNY, CDR2 SVGAGI (reference sequence). The CDR3 spans 14 residues. CDR3 sequence: CASTQMDRGAEAFF. CDR3 coding DNA: TGTGCCAGCACCCAGATGGACAGGGGCGCTGAAGCTTTCTTT.

V gene TRBV6-6 combines with J gene TRBJ2-1, with 8 bases lining up with TRBD1. The V segment lost 5 bases and the J segment 6 bases; nucleotides outside the gene matches: 6. This CDR3 has 14 amino acids. CDR1 and CDR2 (germline): MNHNY, SVGAGI (reference sequence). The DNA of the CDR3 is TGTGCCAGCAGTCAATCGACAGGGGTCAATGAGCAGTTCTTC. Amino acids: CASSQSTGVNEQFF.

The V call is TRBV18, the J call TRBJ2-5; D is unresolved. The CDR3 length is 14 residues. CDR1 KGHSH and CDR2 LQKENI come from the germline V gene. V lost 3 bases and J 4 bases, leaving 12 bases between the germline ends. The CDR3 nucleotides are TGTGCCAGCTCACCCCCAGGAGTTCCAGAGACCCAGTACTTC. Encoded protein: CASSPPGVPETQYF.

The V and J genes are TRBV4-1 and TRBJ2-7, with unresolved D. V was shortened by 0 bases and J by 7 bases, with 16 bases between the two germline ends. The germline gives CDR1 MGHRA, CDR2 YSYEKL. The CDR3 extends over 15 amino acids. CDR3 sequence: CASSQDRAGVYEQYF. DNA for the CDR3: TGCGCCAGCAGCCAAGATCGGGCAGGAGTTTATGAGCAGTACTTC.

The chain has TRBV19 and TRBJ2-3; TRBD1 agrees at 7 bases. CDR3 length: 16 amino acids. The germline V gene has CDR1 LNHDA and CDR2 SQIVND (reference sequence). After removal of 6 bases from V and 0 bases from J, the junction contained 9 bases not matched to a gene. The chain's CDR3 is CASRLNRGVSTDTQYF. CDR3 coding DNA: TGTGCCAGTAGGCTTAACAGGGGAGTCAGCACAGATACGCAGTATTTT.

The rearrangement joins TRBV11-3 to TRBJ1-2, with D maybe TRBD1 (5 bases). CDR1 is SGHNT and CDR2 is YENEEA in the germline V gene. CDR3 size: 13 residues. V shed 0 bases and J shed 8 bases, with 10 bases lying between them. CDR3 sequence: CASSLETWGGYTF. The DNA of the CDR3 is TGTGCCAGCAGCTTAGAGACCTGGGGGGGCTACACCTTC.

The V gene is TRBV27, the J gene TRBJ2-3, with a tentative D call TRBD2 (6 bases). The CDR3 consists of 13 residues. The V end lost 7 bases, the J end lost 5 bases, and 13 bases lay between the germline ends. Germline assignment: CDR1 MNHEY and CDR2 SMNVEV (reference sequence). The CDR3 coding sequence is TGTGCCAGCACCACACTGGGGGGAGATACGCAGTATTTT. Encoded protein: CASTTLGGDTQYF.

This rearrangement joins TRBV18 to TRBJ2-5; 10 bases agree with TRBD1. Germline CDR1 and CDR2: KGHSH and LQKENI. V dropped 4 bases and J dropped 3; count of bases not matched to a gene: 2. CDR3 size: 14 residues. As DNA, the CDR3 is TGTGCCAGCTCACGAGGGACAGGGGAAGAGACCCAGTACTTC. Protein product: CASSRGTGEETQYF.

The chain links TRBV2 to TRBJ1-1; D unclear. The germline gives CDR1 SNHLY, CDR2 FYNNEI. The ends were cut back, 6 bases at V and 5 bases at J, with 16 bases in the middle. This CDR3 has 14 residues. Here the CDR3 DNA reads TGTGCCAGCAGAGACGGCAGAAGCCCGACTGAAGCTTTCTTT. This codes for CASRDGRSPTEAFF.

CDR3 sequence: CASSKAGVLNTEAFF. The CDR3 DNA is TGTGCCAGCAGCAAAGCAGGGGTACTGAACACTGAAGCTTTCTTT. J is TRBJ1-1 and V is TRBV5-4; D might be TRBD1 (6 bases). This CDR3 spans 15 amino acids. V was cut by 4 bases and J by 0 bases, with 13 bases left in between. CDR1 SGHNT and CDR2 YYREEE come from the germline V gene (reference sequence).

This clone has only a few counts. The J gene is TRBJ2-7, the V gene TRBV5-1; 7 bases are shared with TRBD2. V lost 2 bases to trimming and J lost 0 bases; unmatched junction nucleotides: 2. This CDR3 is built from 14 residues. Germline lookup yields CDR1 SGHRS and CDR2 YFSETQ. The CDR3 sequence is CASSFWGGSYEQYF. The CDR3 DNA sequence: TGCGCCAGCAGCTTTTGGGGGGGCTCCTACGAGCAGTACTTC.

The gene calls are TRBV27 and TRBJ1-2; D ambiguous. Trimming cost V 6 bases and J 4 bases, with 18 bases left between them. The CDR3 totals 15 residues. Germline assignment: CDR1 MNHEY and CDR2 SMNVEV (reference sequence). The CDR3 DNA reads TGTGCCAGCAGCCCCGCGGGTCGGCAACGCTATGGCTACACCTTC. Its protein is CASSPAGRQRYGYTF.

The chain combines TRBV4-1 with TRBJ2-1; D unresolved. This CDR3 is 14 amino acids long. Trimming stripped 0 bases from V and 3 bases from J, with 6 bases between. Per the germline V gene, CDR1 is MGHRA and CDR2 is YSYEKL. The CDR3 region is CASSQEYSYNEQFF. The CDR3 DNA follows: TGCGCCAGCAGCCAAGAGTACAGCTACAATGAGCAGTTCTTC.

The chain links TRBV7-2 to TRBJ1-1; D ambiguous. Germline loops: CDR1 SGHTA, CDR2 FQGNSA. The CDR3 consists of 13 residues. V lost 1 base, J lost 0 bases, and 3 bases lay in between. The CDR3 sequence is CASSLDMNTEAFF. CDR3 sequence (DNA): TGTGCCAGCAGCTTAGACATGAACACTGAAGCTTTCTTT.

The chain links TRBV25-1 to TRBJ1-2; D is unclear. The CDR3 covers 14 residues. Trimming took 3 bases from V and 3 from J, leaving 11 bases between them. Germline CDR1 reads MGHDK; CDR2 reads SYGVNS. CDR3 DNA: TGTGCCAGCAGTGATTGGCTGCCAGACTATGGCTACACCTTC. Translation gives CASSDWLPDYGYTF.

The chain combines TRBV4-1 with TRBJ1-2, with TRBD1 matching 7 bases. Unmatched junction bases numbered 5, after V lost 4 bases and J lost 3 bases. The CDR3 has 14 residues. Germline V gene lookup returns CDR1 MGHRA and CDR2 YSYEKL. For the CDR3, the DNA is TGCGCCAGCAGCCGCCGGGACAGAGACTATGGCTACACCTTC. This gives the protein CASSRRDRDYGYTF.

The V call is TRBV7-2, the J call TRBJ1-1; D gene unclear. The CDR3 spans 15 residues. Germline CDR1 and CDR2: SGHTA and FQGNSA. Trimming took off 4 bases at V and 5 bases at J, with 17 bases between the two ends. In nucleotides, the CDR3 is TGTGCCAGCAGCTCAATTAGTTGGGCGGGGACTGAAGCTTTCTTT. It yields the protein CASSSISWAGTEAFF.